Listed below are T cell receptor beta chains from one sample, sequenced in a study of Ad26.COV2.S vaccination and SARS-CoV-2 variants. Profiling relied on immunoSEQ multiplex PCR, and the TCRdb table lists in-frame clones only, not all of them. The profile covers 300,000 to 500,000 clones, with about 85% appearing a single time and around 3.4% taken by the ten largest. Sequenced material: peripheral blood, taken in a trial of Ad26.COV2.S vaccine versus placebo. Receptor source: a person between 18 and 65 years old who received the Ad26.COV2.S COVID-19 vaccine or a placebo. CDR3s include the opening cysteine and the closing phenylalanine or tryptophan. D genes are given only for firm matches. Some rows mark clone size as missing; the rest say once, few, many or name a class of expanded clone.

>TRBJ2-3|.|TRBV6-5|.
CASRKDQTDTQYF
TGTGCCAGCAGGAAGGACCAGACAGATACGCAGTATTTT
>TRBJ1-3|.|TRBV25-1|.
CASSWASGNTIYF
TGTGCCAGCAGTTGGGCTTCTGGAAACACCATATATTTT
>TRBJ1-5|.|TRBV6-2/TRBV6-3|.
CASSPPGGGGNQPQHF
TGTGCCAGCAGCCCGCCCGGCGGGGGGGGGAATCAGCCCCAGCATTTT
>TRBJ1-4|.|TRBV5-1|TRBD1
CASTTGDDEKLFF
TGCGCCAGCACTACAGGGGATGATGAAAAACTGTTTTTT
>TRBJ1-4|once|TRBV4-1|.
CASSPLVLEKLFF
TGCGCCAGCAGTCCCCTCGTCTTGGAAAAACTGTTTTTT
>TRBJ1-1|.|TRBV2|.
CADTRGRAEAFF
TGTGCCGACACCAGGGGTCGAGCTGAAGCTTTCTTT
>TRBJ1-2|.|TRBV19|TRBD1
CASRRQGSDGYTF
TGTGCCAGTAGGAGACAGGGAAGCGATGGCTACACCTTC
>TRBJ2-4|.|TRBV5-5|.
CASSSRVGNIQYF
TGTGCCAGCAGCTCGCGAGTAGGAAACATTCAGTACTTC
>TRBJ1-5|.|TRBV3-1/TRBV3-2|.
CASSQDTGFNQPQHF
TGTGCCAGCAGCCAAGATACAGGTTTTAATCAGCCCCAGCATTTT
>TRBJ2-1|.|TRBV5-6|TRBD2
CASSPERGVGGEQFF
TGTGCCAGCAGCCCCGAGCGGGGGGTAGGTGGTGAGCAGTTCTTC
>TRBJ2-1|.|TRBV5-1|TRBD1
CASSARLTGTGKNEQFF
TGCGCCAGCAGCGCGAGGCTTACCGGGACAGGAAAGAATGAGCAGTTCTTC
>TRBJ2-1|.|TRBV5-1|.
CASSLGVDASSYNEQFF
TGCGCCAGCAGCTTGGGGGTAGATGCCAGCTCCTACAATGAGCAGTTCTTC
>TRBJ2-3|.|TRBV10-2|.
CASTKGSRGDTQYF
TGCGCCAGTACAAAGGGTAGTCGGGGAGATACGCAGTATTTT
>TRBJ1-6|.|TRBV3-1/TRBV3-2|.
CASSQVSGAGNSPLHF
TGTGCCAGCAGCCAAGTGTCTGGGGCAGGGAATTCACCCCTCCACTTT
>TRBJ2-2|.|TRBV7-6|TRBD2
CASSPLAGADNTGELFF
TGTGCCAGCAGCCCTCTAGCGGGGGCCGATAACACCGGGGAGCTGTTTTTT
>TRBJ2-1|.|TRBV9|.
CASRNYNEQFF
TGTGCCAGCAGAAACTACAATGAGCAGTTCTTC
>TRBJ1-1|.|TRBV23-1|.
CASSQRRAGDTEAFF
TGCGCCAGCAGTCAAAGGCGGGCCGGAGACACTGAAGCTTTCTTT
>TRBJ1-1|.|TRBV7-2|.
CASSLSSGGGTEAFF
TGTGCCAGCAGCTTAAGTTCCGGGGGAGGTACTGAAGCTTTCTTT
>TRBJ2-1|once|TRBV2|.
CASSPPGLHNEQFF
TGTGCCAGCAGCCCCCCGGGACTTCACAATGAGCAGTTCTTC
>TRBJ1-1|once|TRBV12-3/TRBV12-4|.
CASSLSAGAEAFF
TGTGCCAGCAGTCTCAGCGCAGGGGCTGAAGCTTTCTTT
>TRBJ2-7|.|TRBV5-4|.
CASSLADDYEQYF
TGTGCCAGCAGCTTGGCTGACGACTACGAGCAGTACTTC
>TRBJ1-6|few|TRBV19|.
CASRKGPQYSYNSPLHF
TGTGCCAGTAGGAAAGGTCCACAATACTCCTATAATTCACCCCTCCACTTT
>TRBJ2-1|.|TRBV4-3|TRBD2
CASSQVVTTSGGAGEQFF
TGCGCCAGCAGCCAAGTCGTCACGACTAGCGGGGGGGCAGGCGAGCAGTTCTTC
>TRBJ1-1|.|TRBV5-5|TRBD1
CASSIAGQGNTEAFF
TGTGCCAGCAGCATCGCGGGACAGGGAAACACTGAAGCTTTCTTT
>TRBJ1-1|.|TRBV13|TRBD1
CASSSGDRGRPTEAFF
TGTGCCAGCAGCTCAGGGGACAGGGGGCGGCCAACTGAAGCTTTCTTT
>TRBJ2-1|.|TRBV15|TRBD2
CATSRPGLAGVEQFF
TGTGCCACCAGCAGACCCGGACTAGCGGGGGTGGAACAGTTCTTC
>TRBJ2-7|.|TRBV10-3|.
CAISADSSSYEQYF
TGTGCCATCAGTGCTGACAGTTCAAGTTACGAGCAGTACTTC
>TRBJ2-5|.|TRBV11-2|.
CASSFDRRAQETQYF
TGTGCCAGCAGCTTCGACAGGAGGGCCCAAGAGACCCAGTACTTC
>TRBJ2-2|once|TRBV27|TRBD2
CASSISGGGPFTAGELFF
TGTGCCAGCAGCATAAGCGGGGGGGGACCCTTTACCGCTGGGGAGCTGTTTTTT